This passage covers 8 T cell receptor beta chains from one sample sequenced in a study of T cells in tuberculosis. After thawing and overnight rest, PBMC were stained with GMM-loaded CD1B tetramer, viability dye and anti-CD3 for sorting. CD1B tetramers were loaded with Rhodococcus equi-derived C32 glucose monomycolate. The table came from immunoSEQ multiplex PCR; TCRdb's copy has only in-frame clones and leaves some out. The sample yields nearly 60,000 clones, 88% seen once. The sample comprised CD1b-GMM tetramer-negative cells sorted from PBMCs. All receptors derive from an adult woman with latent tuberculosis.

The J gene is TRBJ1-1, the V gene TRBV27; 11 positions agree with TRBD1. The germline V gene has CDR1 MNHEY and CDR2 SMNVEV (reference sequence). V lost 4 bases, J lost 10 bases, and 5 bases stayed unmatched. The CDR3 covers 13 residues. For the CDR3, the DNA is TGTGCCAGCAGTTCATTGGACAGGGGGCGAGCTTTCTTT. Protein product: CASSSLDRGRAFF.

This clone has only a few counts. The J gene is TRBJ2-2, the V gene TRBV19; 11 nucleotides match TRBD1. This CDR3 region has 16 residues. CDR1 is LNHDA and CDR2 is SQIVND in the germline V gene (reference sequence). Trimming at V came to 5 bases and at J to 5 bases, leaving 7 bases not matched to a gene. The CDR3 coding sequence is TGTGCCAGTAGTCCTTGGGACAGGGGGAATACCGGGGAGCTGTTTTTT. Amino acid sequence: CASSPWDRGNTGELFF.

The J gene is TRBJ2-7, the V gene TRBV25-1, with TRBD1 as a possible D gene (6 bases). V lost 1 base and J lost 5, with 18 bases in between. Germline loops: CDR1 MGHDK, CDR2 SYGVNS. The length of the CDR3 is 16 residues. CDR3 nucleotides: TGTGCCAGCAGTGAATGGGGGCAGGGCGGAAAAAACGAGCAGTACTTC. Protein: CASSEWGQGGKNEQYF.

The CDR3 region has the DNA TGTGCCAGCAGCGCCCACTCGGTGACAGGAGATCCTGGCTACACCTTC. This translates into CASSAHSVTGDPGYTF. This chain connects TRBV25-1 to TRBJ1-2; D possibly corresponds to TRBD1 (6 bases). Germline values: CDR1 MGHDK, CDR2 SYGVNS. This CDR3 is 16 amino acids long. V was cut by 6 bases and J by 7 bases, with 24 bases left in between.

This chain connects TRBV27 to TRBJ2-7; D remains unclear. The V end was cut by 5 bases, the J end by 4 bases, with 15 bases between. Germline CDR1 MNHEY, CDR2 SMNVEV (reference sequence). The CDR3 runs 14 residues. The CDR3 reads CASSTSRANYEQYF. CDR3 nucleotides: TGTGCCAGCAGTACCTCCCGCGCTAATTACGAGCAGTACTTC.

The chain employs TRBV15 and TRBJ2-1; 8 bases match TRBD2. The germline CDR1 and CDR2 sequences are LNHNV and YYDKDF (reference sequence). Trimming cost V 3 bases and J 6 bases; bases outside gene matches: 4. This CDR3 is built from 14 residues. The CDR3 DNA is TGTGCCACCAGCAGGGCTAGCGGGTTCAATGAGCAGTTCTTC. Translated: CATSRASGFNEQFF.

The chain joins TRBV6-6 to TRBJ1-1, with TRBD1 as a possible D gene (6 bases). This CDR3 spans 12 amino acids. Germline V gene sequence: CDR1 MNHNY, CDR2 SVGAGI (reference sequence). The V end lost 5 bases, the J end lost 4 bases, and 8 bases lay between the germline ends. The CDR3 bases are TGTGCCAGCAGTGGGGGGGCCACTGAAGCTTTCTTT. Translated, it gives CASSGGATEAFF.

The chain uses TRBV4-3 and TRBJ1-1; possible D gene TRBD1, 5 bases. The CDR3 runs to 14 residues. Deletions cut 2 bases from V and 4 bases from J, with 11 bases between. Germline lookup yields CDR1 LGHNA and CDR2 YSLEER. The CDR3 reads CASSQPGTSTEAFF. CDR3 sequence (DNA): TGCGCCAGCAGCCAACCCGGGACTTCCACTGAAGCTTTCTTT.